This T cell receptor (beta chain) stems from a study of ipilimumab plus nivolumab after autologous stem cell transplantation. In the study overall: The myeloma group: high-risk transplant-naive, or relapse within 3 years after first autologous transplant.

The ends were cut back, 1 base at V and 7 bases at J, with 7 bases in the middle. CDR1 and CDR2 (germline): SGHTA, FQGNSA. The CDR3 loop spans 12 amino acids. Data came from immunoSEQ multiplex PCR; TCRdb stores just in-frame clones and leaves some out. The repertoire holds under 6,000 clones, with around four fifths as singletons. Dosing: nivolumab 3 mg/kg IV, weeks 1, 4, 7, 10, then every two weeks to week 26. The sequenced sample was PBMCs, obtained in a trial of ipilimumab plus nivolumab as post-transplant consolidation. The TCR sequence derives from a male donor with multiple myeloma. The chain employs TRBV7-2 and TRBJ1-1; no reliable D call. CDR3 loop: CASSLVGIEAFF. The CDR3 DNA reads TGTGCCAGCAGCTTAGTTGGAATTGAAGCTTTCTTT.